This T cell receptor (beta chain) was sequenced during a study of tissue T cells after allogeneic stem cell transplantation. Using immunoSEQ multiplex PCR, the repertoire was profiled, and TCRdb retains in-frame clones only, with some absent. The sample holds over 7,000 clones, under 55% seen once. General study points: Few T cell clones were shared across patients, but motif clusters showed tissue-specific shared signatures. Only a limited share of tissue TCRs appeared in blood or spleen. Some tissue clones might be persisting host cells; their alloreactivity or antigen specificity was not determined.

A word on this clone: The antigen remains undetermined. The germline and genes are mouse ones.

Documented time point: mouse harvest day 7 after allogeneic transplant. Tail vein injection delivered 10^7 T-cell-depleted bone marrow cells and 10^6 splenic CD5+ T cells. The clonotype was recovered from a female BALB/c mouse given C57BL/6 T cells with graft-versus-host disease after an allogeneic hematopoietic cell transplant. The sequenced sample was gut tissue.

The DNA read from the CDR3 is TGTGCCAGCAGTCTAAACACCGGGCAGCTCTAC. Residues: CASSLNTGQLY. From start to end, the CDR3 is CASSLNTGQLYF. The chain carries TRBV26 and TRBJ2-2, with D unclear. The CDR3 end is not reached by the read, which stops 1 residue before it; the germline J gene fills it in. The germline V gene encodes CDR1 KGHPV and CDR2 FQNQEV (reference sequence). The V end lost 3 bases, the J end lost 1 base, and 0 bases lay between the germline ends. The CDR3 sequence is 12 residues long. Drawing the rest from reference TRBV26 and TRBJ2-2, the complete variable domain is NSKVIQTPRYLVKGQGQKAKMRCIPEKGHPVVFWYQQNKNNEFKFLINFQNQEVLQQIDMTEKRFSAECPSNSPCSLEIQSSEAGDSALYLCASSLNTGQLYFGEGSKLTVL.